This passage covers 21 T cell receptor beta chains from one sample sequenced in a study of tumor-infiltrating lymphocytes in primary liver carcinoma. Blood RNA originated from unsorted whole blood, with germline DNA additionally extracted. Making TCR beta cDNA involved approximately 0.5 ug total RNA and a constant-region primer. The TCR beta library was amplified through three nested multiplex PCR rounds in a modified ARM-PCR procedure. Running 10 cycles apiece, the first two PCR rounds relied on TRBV1-TRBV30 forward primers together with a C-beta reverse primer. One entry per CDR3 protein, called by TCRdb with MiXCR from the multiplex PCR reads. The sample lists 190,000 or so distinct CDR3 sequences, roughly 61% occurring once. The sample consisted of peripheral blood. Every receptor here comes from a woman aged 60-75 years with primary liver carcinoma and hepatitis B virus infection.

This clonotype was observed at least ten times. The rearrangement joins TRBV6-5 to TRBJ2-5, with D perhaps TRBD1 (6 bases). Germline lookup yields CDR1 MNHEY and CDR2 SVGAGI. The CDR3 is 15 amino acids. V lost 5 bases to trimming and J lost 5 bases, with 18 bases between them. CDR3: CASSPRHGGVETQYF. CDR3 nucleotide sequence: TGTGCCAGCAGTCCCCGCCATGGGGGCGTGGAGACCCAGTACTTC.

Concerning this clonotype: One end of the junction fails to match germline, which may point to a read error. The chain is built from TRBV11-2 and TRBJ2-7; D call uncertain. This CDR3 is 16 amino acids long. Germline-derived CDR1 and CDR2 are SGHAT and FQNNGV. Here the CDR3 reads CVSSLAEDAIFYEQYF. The CDR3 DNA is TGTGTCAGCAGCTTAGCCGAAGACGCCATTTTTTACGAGCAGTACTTC.

Comment on this clonotype: A much larger clone is a single base away; this may be a read error. CDR3 protein: CAGSLRSRQETQYF. CDR3 DNA sequence: TGTGCCGGCAGCTTGCGTTCTCGTCAAGAGACCCAGTACTTC. The rearrangement links TRBV11-2 to TRBJ2-5, with unresolved D. The CDR3 runs 14 residues. Germline V lookup: CDR1 SGHAT, CDR2 FQNNGV. Full variable domain (missing parts from reference TRBV11-2 and TRBJ2-5): EAGVAQSPRYKIIEKRQSVAFWCNPISGHATLYWYQQILGQGPKLLIQFQNNGVVDDSQLPKDRFSAERLKGVDSTLKIQPAKLEDSAVYLCAGSLRSRQETQYFGPGTRLLVL.

Note on this clonotype: No conserved phenylalanine or tryptophan is present at the end of the CDR3, so a read error is the likely explanation. The gene calls are TRBV29-1 and TRBJ2-3; D gene unclear. The ends were cut back, 8 bases at V and 2 bases at J, with 11 bases in the middle. This CDR3 comprises 12 residues. The germline gives CDR1 SQVTM, CDR2 ANQGSEA. CDR3 DNA: TGCAGCTTTGCAATTAACACAGATACGCAGTATTCT. It encodes CSFAINTDTQYS.

Note on this clonotype: This may stem from a read error, because a much larger clone lies one nucleotide away. The chain has TRBV10-3 and TRBJ1-2; 12 bases align to TRBD1. V dropped 8 bases and J dropped 2; count of bases not matched to a gene: 9. There are 16 residues in the CDR3. CDR1 ENHRY and CDR2 SYGVKD come from the germline V gene. This CDR3 reads CAICPGQGAGNYGYTF. In nucleotides, the CDR3 is TGTGCCATCTGTCCGGGACAGGGGGCGGGGAACTATGGCTACACCTTC.

This chain joins TRBV7-8 and TRBJ2-6; D possibly corresponds to TRBD1 (5 bases). The length of the CDR3 is 16 residues. The germline CDR1 and CDR2 sequences are SGHVS and FQNEAQ. V lost 7 bases and J 4 bases, leaving 17 bases between the germline ends. The CDR3 nucleotides are TGTGCCAGCATGGGTACACCAAGACAGGGGGCCAACGTCCTGACTTTC. Protein sequence: CASMGTPRQGANVLTF.

About this clonotype: This may stem from a read error, because a much larger clone lies one nucleotide away. The chain has TRBV6-5 and TRBJ1-1, with a tentative D call TRBD1 (6 bases). This CDR3 spans 12 amino acids. The V gene lost 2 bases and the J gene lost 8 bases, with 9 bases spanning the gap. Germline CDR1 reads MNHEY; CDR2 reads SVGAGI. CDR3 nucleotides: TGTGCCAGCAGTTACAGGACAGTCGAAGCTTTCTTT. This codes for CASSYRTVEAFF.

Concerning this clonotype: This may stem from a read error, because a much larger clone lies one nucleotide away. The chain joins TRBV6-5 to TRBJ2-2, with TRBD2 identical over 7 bases. Germline loops: CDR1 MNHEY, CDR2 SVGAGI. This CDR3 has 17 amino acids. CDR3 coding DNA: TGTGTCAGCAGTTACAGTGGGGGGGGAACGTTTAGCGGGGAGCTGTTTTTT. The encoded protein is CVSSYSGGGTFSGELFF.

The chain carries TRBV6-6 and TRBJ2-3; D is possibly TRBD2 (6 bases). Germline V gene data show CDR1 as MNHNY and CDR2 as SVGAGI (reference sequence). The CDR3 has 15 residues. The V and J ends lost 6 bases and 2 bases respectively, with 15 bases between them. CDR3 DNA: TGTGCCAGCAGGCGGGACGGTCAAAACACAGATACGCAGTATTTT. Translation: CASRRDGQNTDTQYF.

In the case of this clonotype: Sequence at one end of the junction differs from germline and may be a read error. The gene calls are TRBV11-3 and TRBJ2-1; 11 bases match TRBD2. Germline V CDR1 and CDR2: SGHNT, YENEEA. The CDR3 totals 14 residues. This CDR3 is CASSARLAGNVQFF. The CDR3 region has the DNA TGTGCCAGTAGCGCAAGACTAGCGGGAAATGTGCAGTTCTTC.

As concerns this clonotype: This may stem from a read error, because a much larger clone lies one nucleotide away. J is TRBJ2-1 and V is TRBV10-2; maybe TRBD2 (6 bases). V lost 3 bases and J 5 bases, leaving 14 bases between the germline ends. The CDR3 sequence is 15 residues long. Germline CDR1 is WSHSY and CDR2 is SAAADI. The chain's CDR3 is CASSDVRGGHNEQFF. CDR3 sequence (DNA): TGCGCCAGCAGTGACGTTCGAGGAGGGCACAATGAGCAGTTCTTC.

This clonotype was observed a handful of times. This chain links TRBV5-1 with TRBJ2-5; D is ambiguous. The CDR3 is 12 amino acids. Trimming cost V 7 bases and J 3 bases, with 10 bases left between them. Germline V gives CDR1 SGHRS, CDR2 YFSETQ. CDR3 nucleotide sequence: TGCGCCAGCTCGGGCGACGAAGAGACCCAGTACTTC. Its translation: CASSGDEETQYF.

This clonotype was detected a few times. The rearrangement joins TRBV10-2 to TRBJ2-7; no clear D gene. V lost 4 bases and J 6 bases, leaving 10 bases between the germline ends. This CDR3 comprises 12 residues. The germline V gene encodes CDR1 WSHSY and CDR2 SAAADI. The CDR3 region is CASSVDHGEQYF. The CDR3 bases are TGCGCCAGCAGTGTAGACCACGGCGAGCAGTACTTC.

This clonotype has at least ten counts. The chain carries TRBV4-1 and TRBJ2-7, with TRBD2 identical over 11 bases. Germline-derived CDR1 and CDR2 are MGHRA and YSYEKL. V was pared by 0 bases and J by 1 base, with 2 bases of the junction left unmatched. This CDR3 comprises 16 residues. The CDR3 spells CASSQDTSGRSYEQYF. The CDR3 nucleotides are TGCGCCAGCAGCCAAGATACTAGCGGGAGATCCTACGAGCAGTACTTC.

The DNA for the CDR3 is TGTGCCAGCACCCGAGCGGGAGGATCTGAGACCCAGTACTTC. Protein: CASTRAGGSETQYF. This sequence joins TRBV6-1 and TRBJ2-5, with 9 bases aligning to TRBD2. Losses at the gene ends were 7 bases for V and 5 bases for J; bases not matched to a gene: 8. In germline, CDR1 is MNHNS, CDR2 SASEGT. This CDR3 region has 14 residues.

The chain combines TRBV30 with TRBJ2-5; no clear D. V gave up 3 bases and J gave up 2 bases, with 4 bases separating them. The CDR3 consists of 11 residues. Germline CDR1 and CDR2: GTSNPN and SVGIG (reference sequence). The CDR3 DNA reads as TGTGCCTGGAGCCAACAAGAGACCCAGTACTTC. This gives the protein CAWSQQETQYF.

Of note for this clonotype: At one end the junction does not follow the germline gene, possibly because of a read error. The V gene is TRBV5-1, the J gene TRBJ2-1; D perhaps matches TRBD2 (5 bases). The CDR3 is 14 residues long. Per the germline V gene, CDR1 is SGHRS and CDR2 is YFSETQ. In nucleotides, the CDR3 is TGCGCCAACAGCTTGCTTGGAAGCGGCAATGAGCAGTTCTTC. It is translated as CANSLLGSGNEQFF.

This chain joins TRBV7-9 and TRBJ2-7, with D perhaps TRBD1 (6 bases). The V end lost 4 bases, the J end lost 0 bases, and 13 bases lay between the germline ends. CDR3 length: 15 residues. Per the germline V gene, CDR1 is SEHNR and CDR2 is FQNEAQ (reference sequence). CDR3 DNA sequence: TGTGCCAGCAGCTGGGCCGGGACATACTCCTACGAGCAGTACTTC. This codes for CASSWAGTYSYEQYF.

This clonotype was recorded at least ten times. This sequence joins TRBV11-3 and TRBJ2-1; 7 nucleotides align to TRBD1. CDR1 and CDR2 from the germline V gene are SGHNT and YENEEA. V lost 5 bases, J lost 0 bases, and 1 base stayed unmatched. CDR3 length: 14 residues. The CDR3 protein is CASSPGGSYNEQFF. The CDR3 DNA is TGTGCCAGCAGCCCAGGGGGCTCCTACAATGAGCAGTTCTTC.

In its sample, this clonotype was seen many times. The chain combines TRBV4-1 with TRBJ1-5, with D uncertain. CDR3 length equals 15 residues. Germline V gene data show CDR1 as MGHRA and CDR2 as YSYEKL. The germline V and J ends were trimmed by 1 base and 0 bases, with 7 bases remaining between them. DNA of the CDR3: TGCGCCAGCAGCCAAGGAGGGCATAGCAATCAGCCCCAGCATTTT. The encoded protein is CASSQGGHSNQPQHF.

V and J are TRBV6-6 and TRBJ2-1; a weak D match, TRBD2 (5 bases). The ends were cut back, 7 bases at V and 11 bases at J, with 21 bases in the middle. The CDR3 extends over 14 amino acids. Germline loops: CDR1 MNHNY, CDR2 SVGAGI (reference sequence). The CDR3 is CASTQKGRVTKQFF. The CDR3 DNA sequence: TGTGCCAGCACTCAAAAAGGCCGGGTGACTAAGCAGTTCTTC.